This T cell receptor beta chain derives from a study of CD8 T cells in Susac syndrome. Study-wide results and limits: Clonal expansion involving Susac CD8+ cells peaked in TEMRA cells and active patients.

CDR1 is LNHNV, CDR2 YYDKDF, per germline (reference sequence). The length of the CDR3 is 17 residues. Trimming pared 1 base from V and 0 bases from J, leaving 14 bases between. The patients with Susac syndrome were individuals who fulfilled the recently defined diagnostic criteria for disease that was either definite or probable. Random hexamers primed reverse transcription of about 0.5 to 1 ug RNA. The method of amplification for TCR beta CDR3 was immunoSEQ multiplex PCR, covering 54 Vbeta and 13 Jbeta. A single record per CDR3 protein comes from TCRdb applying MiXCR to the immunoSEQ multiplex PCR reads. The data hold about 110,000 distinct CDR3 sequences, with 94% observed a single time. On this clonotype: Its antigen is unidentified.

This TCR was recovered from a human donor with Susac syndrome. This chain joins TRBV15 and TRBJ2-3, with unresolved D. The specimen sequenced was CD8+ T cells from PBMCs. The CDR3 DNA sequence: TGTGCCACCAGCAGAGTGGGCCTGCGGAAGAGCACAGATACGCAGTATTTT. Translation: CATSRVGLRKSTDTQYF.